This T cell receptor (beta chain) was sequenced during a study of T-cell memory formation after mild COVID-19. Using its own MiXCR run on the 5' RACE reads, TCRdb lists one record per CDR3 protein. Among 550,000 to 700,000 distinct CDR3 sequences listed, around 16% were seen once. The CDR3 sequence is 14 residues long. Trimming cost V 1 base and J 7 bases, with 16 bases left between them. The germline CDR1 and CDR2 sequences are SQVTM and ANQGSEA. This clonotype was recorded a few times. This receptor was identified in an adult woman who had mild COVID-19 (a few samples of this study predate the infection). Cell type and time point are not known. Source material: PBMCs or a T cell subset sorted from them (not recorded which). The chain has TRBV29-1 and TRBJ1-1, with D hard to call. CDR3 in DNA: TGCAGCGTTGAAGTATCTCTGGTGGCGGATGAAGCTTTCTTT. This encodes CSVEVSLVADEAFF.